This TCR beta chain emerged from a study of PD-L1 blockade in urothelial cancer. Regarding time point: pretreatment peripheral blood. Method: immunoSEQ multiplex PCR; TCRdb's copy keeps in-frame clones and lacks some. Among 49,000 or so clones, 79% were seen once, and the ten largest hold roughly a tenth. Trimming removed 2 bases from V and 7 bases from J; junction bases left unmatched: 6. The CDR3 totals 15 residues. CDR1 SGHRS and CDR2 YFSETQ come from the germline V gene. The sample in question was PBMCs, obtained around atezolizumab (anti-PD-L1) treatment. This TCR was recovered from a man between 65 and 85 years old with urothelial cancer. The chain carries TRBV5-1 and TRBJ2-1, with 10 bases identical to TRBD2. CDR3 sequence reads: CASSFLAGAGNEQFF. In DNA, the CDR3 is TGCGCCAGCAGCTTCCTAGCGGGAGCGGGTAATGAGCAGTTCTTC.